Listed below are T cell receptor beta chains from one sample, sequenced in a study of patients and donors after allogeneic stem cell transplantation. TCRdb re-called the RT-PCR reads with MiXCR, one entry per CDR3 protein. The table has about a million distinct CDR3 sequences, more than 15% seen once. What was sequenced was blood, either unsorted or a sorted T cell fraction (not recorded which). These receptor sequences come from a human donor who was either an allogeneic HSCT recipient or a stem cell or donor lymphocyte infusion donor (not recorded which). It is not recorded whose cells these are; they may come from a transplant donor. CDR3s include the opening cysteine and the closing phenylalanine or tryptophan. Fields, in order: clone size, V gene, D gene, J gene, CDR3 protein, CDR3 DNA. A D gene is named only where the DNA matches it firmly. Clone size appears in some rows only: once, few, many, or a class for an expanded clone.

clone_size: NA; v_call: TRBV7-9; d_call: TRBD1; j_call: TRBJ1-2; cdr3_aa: CASSEGTGGHVSF; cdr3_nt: TGTGCCAGCAGCGAGGGGACAGGGGGCCATGTTTCCTTC
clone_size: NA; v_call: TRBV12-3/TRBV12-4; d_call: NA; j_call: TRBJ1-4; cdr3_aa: CASSRDRQKLFF; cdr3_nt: TGTGCCAGCAGCCGGGACCGTCAAAAACTGTTTTTT
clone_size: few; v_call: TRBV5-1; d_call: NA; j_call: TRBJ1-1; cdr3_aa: CASSTREVTEAFF; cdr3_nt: TGCGCCAGCAGCACCAGGGAGGTTACTGAAGCTTTCTTT
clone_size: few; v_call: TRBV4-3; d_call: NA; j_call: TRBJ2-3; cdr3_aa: CASSQEASYTDTQYF; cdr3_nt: TGCGCCAGCAGCCAAGAAGCTAGCTATACAGATACGCAGTATTTT
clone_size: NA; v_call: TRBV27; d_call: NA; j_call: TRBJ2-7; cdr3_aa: CASSREPGSYEQYF; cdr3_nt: TGTGCCAGCAGCCGTGAGCCTGGATCCTACGAGCAGTACTTC
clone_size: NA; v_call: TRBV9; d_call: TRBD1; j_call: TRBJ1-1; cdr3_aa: CASSPPGQGSTEAIF; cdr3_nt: TGTGCCAGCAGCCCTCCGGGACAGGGGAGCACTGAAGCTATCTTT
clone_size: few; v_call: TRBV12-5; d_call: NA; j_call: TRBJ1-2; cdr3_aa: CASGLVGRGFSYTF; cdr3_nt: TGTGCTAGTGGTTTGGTAGGCAGGGGATTTAGCTACACCTTC
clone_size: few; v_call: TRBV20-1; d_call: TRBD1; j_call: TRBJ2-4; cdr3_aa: CSAKNWDRGAKNIQYF; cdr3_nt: TGCAGTGCCAAGAATTGGGACAGGGGAGCCAAAAACATTCAGTACTTC
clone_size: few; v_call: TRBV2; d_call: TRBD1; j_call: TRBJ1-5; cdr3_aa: CASSGGQGKGQPQHF; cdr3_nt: TGTGCCAGCAGTGGGGGACAGGGGAAGGGTCAGCCCCAGCATTTT
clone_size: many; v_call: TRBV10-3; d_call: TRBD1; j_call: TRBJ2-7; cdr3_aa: CAITGQPSYEQYF; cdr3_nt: TGTGCCATAACGGGACAGCCTTCCTACGAGCAGTACTTC
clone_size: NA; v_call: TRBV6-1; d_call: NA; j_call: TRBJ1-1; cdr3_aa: CASSLQLSNTEAFF; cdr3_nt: TGTGCCAGCAGCCTACAGCTTTCCAACACTGAAGCTTTCTTT
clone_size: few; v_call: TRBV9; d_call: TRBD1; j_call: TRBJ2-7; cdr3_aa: CASSRDRDAYEQYF; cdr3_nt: TGTGCCAGCAGCCGGGACAGGGACGCCTACGAGCAGTACTTC
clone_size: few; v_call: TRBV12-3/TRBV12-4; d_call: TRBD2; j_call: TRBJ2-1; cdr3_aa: CASSAGGRLNEQFF; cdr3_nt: TGTGCCAGTTCGGCGGGGGGGCGCCTGAATGAGCAGTTCTTC
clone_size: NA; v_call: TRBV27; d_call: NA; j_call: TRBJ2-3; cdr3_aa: CASSPASPVDTQYF; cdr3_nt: TGTGCCAGCAGCCCGGCGAGCCCCGTTGATACGCAGTATTTT
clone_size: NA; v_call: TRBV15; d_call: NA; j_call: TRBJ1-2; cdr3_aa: CATSRDRLTVYGYTF; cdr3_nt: TGTGCCACCAGCAGAGATCGGCTAACTGTTTATGGCTACACCTTC
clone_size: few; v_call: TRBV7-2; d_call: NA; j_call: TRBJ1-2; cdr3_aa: CASSLADRGFYGYTF; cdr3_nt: TGTGCCAGCAGCTTAGCGGATAGGGGGTTCTATGGCTACACCTTC
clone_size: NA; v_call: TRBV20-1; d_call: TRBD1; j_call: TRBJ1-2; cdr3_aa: CSARPGQGHGYTF; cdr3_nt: TGCAGTGCTCGACCGGGACAGGGTCATGGCTACACCTTC
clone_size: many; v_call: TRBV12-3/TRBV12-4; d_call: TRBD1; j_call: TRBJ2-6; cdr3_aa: CASSLDRDHSSGANVLTF; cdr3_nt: TGTGCCAGCAGCCTTGACAGGGACCATTCCTCTGGGGCCAACGTCCTGACTTTC
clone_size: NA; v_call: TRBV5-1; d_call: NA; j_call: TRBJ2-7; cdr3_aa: CASSLGQANYEQYF; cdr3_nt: TGCGCCAGCAGCTTGGGACAGGCTAACTACGAGCAGTACTTC
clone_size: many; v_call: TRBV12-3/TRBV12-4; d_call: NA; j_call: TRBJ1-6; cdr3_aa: CASSFSLRVSSYNSPLHF; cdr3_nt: TGTGCCAGCAGTTTTTCTCTCCGAGTGAGCTCCTATAATTCACCCCTCCACTTT
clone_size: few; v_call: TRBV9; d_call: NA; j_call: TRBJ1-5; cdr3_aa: CASSVDPSNQPQHF; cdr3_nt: TGTGCCAGCAGCGTAGACCCTAGCAATCAGCCCCAGCATTTT
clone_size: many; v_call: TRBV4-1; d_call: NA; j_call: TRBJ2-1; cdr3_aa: CASSQEGGAYNEQFF; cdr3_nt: TGCGCCAGCAGCCAAGAAGGAGGGGCCTACAATGAGCAGTTCTTC
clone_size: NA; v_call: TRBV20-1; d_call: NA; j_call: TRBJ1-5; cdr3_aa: CSAHREAMSNQPQHF; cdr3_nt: TGCAGTGCTCATCGGGAGGCGATGAGCAATCAGCCCCAGCATTTT
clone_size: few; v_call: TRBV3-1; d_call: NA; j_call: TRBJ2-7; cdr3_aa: CASSQDGGSVQYF; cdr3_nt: TGTGCCAGCAGCCAAGACGGGGGCTCTGTGCAGTACTTC
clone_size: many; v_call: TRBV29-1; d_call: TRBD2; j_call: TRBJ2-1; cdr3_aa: CSVEDWEGLARSYNEQFF; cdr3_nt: TGCAGCGTTGAAGATTGGGAGGGGTTGGCCCGCTCCTACAATGAGCAGTTCTTC
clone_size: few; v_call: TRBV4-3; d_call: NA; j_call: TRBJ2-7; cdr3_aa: CASSQFIWDYEQYF; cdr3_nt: TGCGCCAGCAGCCAATTTATTTGGGACTACGAGCAGTACTTC
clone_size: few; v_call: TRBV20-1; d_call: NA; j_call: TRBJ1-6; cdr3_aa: CSARPPKAPNSPLHF; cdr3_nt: TGCAGTGCTAGACCCCCGAAGGCCCCTAATTCACCCCTCCACTTT
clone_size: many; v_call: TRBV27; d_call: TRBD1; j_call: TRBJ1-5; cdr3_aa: CASSGSQGRNQPQHF; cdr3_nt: TGTGCCAGCAGTGGTTCACAGGGGCGCAATCAGCCCCAGCATTTT
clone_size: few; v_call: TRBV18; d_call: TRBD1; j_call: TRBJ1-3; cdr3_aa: CASSGQAQSSGNTIYF; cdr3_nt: TGTGCCAGCTCAGGACAGGCCCAGAGCTCTGGAAACACCATATATTTT
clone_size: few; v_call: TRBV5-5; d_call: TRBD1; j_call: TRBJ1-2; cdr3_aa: CASRWTGDHGYTF; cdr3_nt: TGTGCCAGCCGATGGACAGGGGATCATGGCTACACCTTC
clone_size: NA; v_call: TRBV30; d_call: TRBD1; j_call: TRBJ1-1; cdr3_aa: CAWSPRGQGEAFF; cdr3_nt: TGTGCCTGGAGTCCAAGGGGGCAGGGTGAAGCTTTCTTT
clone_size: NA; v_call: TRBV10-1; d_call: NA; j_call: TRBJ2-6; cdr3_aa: CASIRTAMISGANVLTF; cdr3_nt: TGCGCCAGCATCCGGACAGCCATGATCTCTGGGGCCAACGTCCTGACTTTC
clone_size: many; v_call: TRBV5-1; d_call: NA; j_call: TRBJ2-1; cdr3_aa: CASSPPGGGSYNEQFF; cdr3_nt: TGCGCCAGCAGCCCACCCGGGGGCGGGAGCTACAATGAGCAGTTCTTC
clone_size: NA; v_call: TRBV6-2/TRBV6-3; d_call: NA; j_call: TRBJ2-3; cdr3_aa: CASTASDTQYF; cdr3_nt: TGTGCCAGCACCGCTTCGGATACGCAGTATTTT
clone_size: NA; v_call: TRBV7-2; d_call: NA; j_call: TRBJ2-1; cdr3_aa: CASNLPWGDEKFF; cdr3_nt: TGTGCCAGCAACTTACCGTGGGGGGATGAGAAGTTCTTC
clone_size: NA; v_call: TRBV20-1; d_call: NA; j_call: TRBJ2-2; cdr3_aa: CSARGVGGELFF; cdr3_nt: TGCAGTGCCAGAGGGGTCGGGGGGGAGCTGTTTTTT
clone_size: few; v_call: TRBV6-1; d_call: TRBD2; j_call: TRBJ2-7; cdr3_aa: CASRPGLAGWASYEQYF; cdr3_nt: TGTGCCAGCAGGCCGGGACTAGCGGGATGGGCCTCCTACGAGCAGTACTTC
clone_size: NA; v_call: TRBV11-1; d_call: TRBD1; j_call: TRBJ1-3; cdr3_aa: CASSSGQGFPNTIYF; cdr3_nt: TGTGCCAGCAGTTCCGGACAGGGGTTTCCAAACACCATATATTTT
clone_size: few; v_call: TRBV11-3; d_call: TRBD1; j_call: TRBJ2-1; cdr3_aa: CASSFGFGTGGHEQFF; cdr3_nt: TGTGCCAGCAGCTTCGGTTTCGGGACAGGGGGCCATGAGCAGTTCTTC
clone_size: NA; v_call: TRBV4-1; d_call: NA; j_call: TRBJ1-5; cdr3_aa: CASRWGVDQPQHF; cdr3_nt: TGCGCCAGCCGCTGGGGGGTAGATCAGCCCCAGCATTTT
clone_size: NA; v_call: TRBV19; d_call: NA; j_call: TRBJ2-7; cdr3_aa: CASRSSAGYEQYF; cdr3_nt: TGTGCCAGTAGATCTAGTGCGGGCTACGAGCAGTACTTC
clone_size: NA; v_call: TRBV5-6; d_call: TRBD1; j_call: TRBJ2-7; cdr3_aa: CASTLGQGPREQYF; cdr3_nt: TGTGCCAGCACTCTCGGACAGGGGCCCCGCGAGCAGTACTTC
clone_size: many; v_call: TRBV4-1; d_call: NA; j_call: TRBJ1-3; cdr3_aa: CASSQDLSGNTIYF; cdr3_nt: TGCGCCAGCAGCCAAGATCTCTCTGGAAACACCATATATTTT
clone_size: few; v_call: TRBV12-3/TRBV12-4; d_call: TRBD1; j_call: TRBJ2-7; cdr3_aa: CASTPTVGGGLDEQYF; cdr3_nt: TGTGCCAGCACCCCTACGGTAGGGGGCGGCTTGGACGAGCAGTACTTC
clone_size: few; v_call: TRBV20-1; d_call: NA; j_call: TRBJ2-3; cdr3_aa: CSARGNGPDTQYF; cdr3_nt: TGCAGTGCGAGGGGCAACGGACCAGATACGCAGTATTTT
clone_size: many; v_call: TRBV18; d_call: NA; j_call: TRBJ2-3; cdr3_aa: CASSPVDTQYF; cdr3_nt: TGTGCCAGCTCACCAGTAGATACGCAGTATTTT
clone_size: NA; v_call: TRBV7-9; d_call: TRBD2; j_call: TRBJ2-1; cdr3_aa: CASSPRLAGGPIDEQFF; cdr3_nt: TGTGCCAGCAGCCCAAGACTAGCGGGAGGGCCAATCGATGAGCAGTTCTTC
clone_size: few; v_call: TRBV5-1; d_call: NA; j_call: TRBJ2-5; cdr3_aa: CASSFGGSVDAQYF; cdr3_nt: TGCGCCAGCAGCTTTGGGGGGTCCGTTGATGCCCAGTACTTC
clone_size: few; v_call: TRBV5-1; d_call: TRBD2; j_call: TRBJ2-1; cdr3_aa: CASSLGLAGDLDEQFF; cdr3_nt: TGCGCCAGCAGCCTGGGACTAGCGGGAGATCTTGATGAGCAGTTCTTC
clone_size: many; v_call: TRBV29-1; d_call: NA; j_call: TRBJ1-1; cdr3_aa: CSVVRLLNTEAFF; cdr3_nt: TGCAGCGTTGTCCGGCTCCTCAACACTGAAGCTTTCTTT
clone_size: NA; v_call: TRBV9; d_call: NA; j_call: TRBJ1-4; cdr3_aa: CASSPDTATNEKLFF; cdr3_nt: TGTGCCAGCAGCCCCGACACCGCAACTAATGAAAAACTGTTTTTT
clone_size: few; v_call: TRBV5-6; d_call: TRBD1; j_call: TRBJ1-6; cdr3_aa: CASATGKSSPLHF; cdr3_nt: TGTGCCAGTGCGACAGGGAAAAGCTCACCCCTCCACTTT
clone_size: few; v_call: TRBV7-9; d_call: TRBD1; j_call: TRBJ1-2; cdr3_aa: CASSRGQAKNGYTF; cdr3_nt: TGTGCCAGCAGCCGGGGACAGGCGAAGAATGGCTACACCTTC
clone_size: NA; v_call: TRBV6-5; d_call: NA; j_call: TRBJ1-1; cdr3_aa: CASSSLLGVGSPEAFF; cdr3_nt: TGTGCCAGCAGTTCCCTTTTGGGGGTGGGCTCGCCTGAAGCTTTCTTT
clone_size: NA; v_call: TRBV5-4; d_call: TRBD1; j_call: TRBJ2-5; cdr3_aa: CASKQGADKTQYF; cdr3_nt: TGTGCCAGTAAACAGGGGGCTGATAAGACCCAGTACTTC